Listed below are T cell receptor beta chains from one sample, sequenced in a study of a mutant IDH1 vaccine in newly diagnosed glioma. Sequencing was performed with immunoSEQ multiplex PCR; in TCRdb, only in-frame clones are kept and a portion is missing. There are under 65,000 clones in the sample; under 90% occur only once, and around 6.5% lies in the top ten. The antigens of these receptors remain unknown. The sample was PBMCs, taken from a glioma patient whose treatment included an IDH1 peptide vaccine. Every receptor here comes from a man over 45 with glioma. Both conserved end residues are part of each CDR3. The D gene is left open where the match is weak. Rows may omit the clone size; those that give it use once, few, many or a size class.

j_call v_call d_call clone_size cdr3_nt cdr3_aa
TRBJ2-7 TRBV2 TRBD2 . TGTGCCAGCAGTTTCCTAGCGGGAGAGCAGTACTTC CASSFLAGEQYF
TRBJ1-2 TRBV5-1 . . TGCGCCAGCAGCGGGGACCCGAGGGACTATGGCTACACCTTC CASSGDPRDYGYTF
TRBJ1-3 TRBV18 . . TGTGCCAGCTCTCCCGACCGGGCTGGAAACACCATATATTTT CASSPDRAGNTIYF
TRBJ1-1 TRBV11-2 . . TGTGCCAGCAGCTTGTACAGCCGAGGGAACACTGAAGCTTTCTTT CASSLYSRGNTEAFF
TRBJ1-1 TRBV20-1 . few TGCAGTGCTGTACGGGAGCGAAAGGGTTTCTTT CSAVRERKGFF
TRBJ2-5 TRBV11-1 . . TGTGCCAGCGCTCTCGGACCCTGGGGAGAGACCCAGTACTTC CASALGPWGETQYF
TRBJ1-1 TRBV5-1 TRBD1 . TGCGCCAGCAGCTTGTGGGGGGACAGCATGAACACTGAAGCTTTCTTT CASSLWGDSMNTEAFF
TRBJ2-7 TRBV4-1 . . TGCGCCAGCAGCCAAGATGTATCTCCCCTGGGCTACGAGCAGTACTTC CASSQDVSPLGYEQYF
TRBJ2-7 TRBV15 TRBD1 . TGTGCCACCAGCAGAGGAGGGGGACAGGGTTCCCACGAGCAGTACTTC CATSRGGGQGSHEQYF
TRBJ1-5 TRBV6-5 . . TGTGCCAGCAGTACCACAGGCACCGGGTGGCCCCAGCATTTT CASSTTGTGWPQHF
TRBJ2-3 TRBV9 TRBD1 . TGTGCCAGCAGCGTAGCAAGGACAGGGTGGGATACGCAGTATTTT CASSVARTGWDTQYF
TRBJ1-2 TRBV6-5 . once TGTGCCAGCACAAGGAGGTGGACCTATGGCTACACCTTC CASTRRWTYGYTF
TRBJ1-3 TRBV4-3 . . TGCGCCAGCAGCCAAGCGAGCCAGTCCGCCTCCTCTGGAAACACCATATATTTT CASSQASQSASSGNTIYF
TRBJ2-3 TRBV7-9 . . TGTGCCAGCGGGGACACTACCTCGCATACGCAGTATTTT CASGDTTSHTQYF
TRBJ1-5 TRBV6-1 TRBD1 . TGTGCCAGCAGGATGGGACAGGGGGTAGTTCAGCCCCAGCATTTT CASRMGQGVVQPQHF
TRBJ1-5 TRBV6-5 TRBD1 . TGTGCCAGCAGTTCAGGGGGCGTGAGTAATCAGCCCCAGCATTTT CASSSGGVSNQPQHF
TRBJ2-6 TRBV18 TRBD1 . TGTGCCAGCTCACCAGGGGACAGGTCGGGGGCCAACGTCCTGACTTTC CASSPGDRSGANVLTF
TRBJ2-1 TRBV7-2 TRBD2 . TGTGCCAGCAGCTCCACTGGCGGGAGTAATTCCTACAATGAGCAGTTCTTC CASSSTGGSNSYNEQFF
TRBJ2-7 TRBV28 . few TGTGCCTGCGAGGGCCTCTACGAGCAGTACTTC CACEGLYEQYF
TRBJ1-4 TRBV11-2 . . TGTGCCAGCAGCTTAACCACGGGGGCTCTGGAAAAACTGTTTTTT CASSLTTGALEKLFF
TRBJ2-1 TRBV27 . few TGTGCCAGCAGCTCAGGTGGGGACATGCAGTTCTTC CASSSGGDMQFF
TRBJ2-7 TRBV28 TRBD1 few TGTGCCAGCAACTCGCCCTTGGGACAGGGAAATTCCTACGAGCAGTACTTC CASNSPLGQGNSYEQYF
TRBJ2-2 TRBV7-2 . . TGTGCCAGCAGCTTAGAGGCGAACACCGGGGAGCTGTTTTTT CASSLEANTGELFF